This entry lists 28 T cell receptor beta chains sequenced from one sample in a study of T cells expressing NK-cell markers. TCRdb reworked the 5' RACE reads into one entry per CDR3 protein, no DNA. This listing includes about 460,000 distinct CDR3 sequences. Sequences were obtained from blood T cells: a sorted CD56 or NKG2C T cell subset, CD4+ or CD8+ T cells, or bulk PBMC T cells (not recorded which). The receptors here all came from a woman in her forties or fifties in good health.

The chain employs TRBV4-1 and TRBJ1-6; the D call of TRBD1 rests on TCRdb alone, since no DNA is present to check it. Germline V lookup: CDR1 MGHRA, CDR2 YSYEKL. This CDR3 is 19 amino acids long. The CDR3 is CASSQDSLGASSYNSPLHF.

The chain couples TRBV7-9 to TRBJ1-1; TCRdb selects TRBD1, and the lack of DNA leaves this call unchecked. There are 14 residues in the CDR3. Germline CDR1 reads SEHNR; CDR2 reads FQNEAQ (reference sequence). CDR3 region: CASSNRGPGTEAFF.

CDR3 in amino acids: CASSYSSGTSGRFVNEQFF. The J gene is TRBJ2-1, the V gene TRBV6-2 or TRBV6-3; the D call of TRBD2 rests on TCRdb alone, since no DNA is present to check it. This CDR3 contains 19 residues. From germline, CDR1 is MNHEY and CDR2 SVGEGT.

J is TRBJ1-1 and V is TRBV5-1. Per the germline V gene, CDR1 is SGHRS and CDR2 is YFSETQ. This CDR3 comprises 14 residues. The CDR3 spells CASSLEQLNTEAFF. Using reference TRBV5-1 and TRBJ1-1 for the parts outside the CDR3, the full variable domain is KAGVTQTPRYLIKTRGQQVTLSCSPISGHRSVSWYQQTPGQGLQFLFEYFSETQRNKGNFPGRFSGRQFSNSRSEMNVSTLELGDSALYLCASSLEQLNTEAFFGQGTRLTVV.

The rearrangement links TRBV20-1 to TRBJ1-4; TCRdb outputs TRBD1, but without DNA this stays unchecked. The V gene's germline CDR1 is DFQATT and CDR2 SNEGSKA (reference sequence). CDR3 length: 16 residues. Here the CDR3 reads CSASFSASGTNEKLFF.

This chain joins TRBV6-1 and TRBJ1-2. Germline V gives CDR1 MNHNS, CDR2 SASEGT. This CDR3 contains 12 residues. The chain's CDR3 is CASSEGYYGYTF.

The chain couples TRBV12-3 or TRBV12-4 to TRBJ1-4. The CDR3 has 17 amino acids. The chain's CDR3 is CASSLSQGFIGNEKLFF.

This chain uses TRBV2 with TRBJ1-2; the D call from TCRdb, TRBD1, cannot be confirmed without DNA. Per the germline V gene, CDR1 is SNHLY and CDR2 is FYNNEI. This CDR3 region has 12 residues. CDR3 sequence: CASSVRGYGYTF.

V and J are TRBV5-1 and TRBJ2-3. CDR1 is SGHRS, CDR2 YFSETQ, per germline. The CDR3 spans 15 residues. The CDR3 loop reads CASSRSGTGTDTQYF.

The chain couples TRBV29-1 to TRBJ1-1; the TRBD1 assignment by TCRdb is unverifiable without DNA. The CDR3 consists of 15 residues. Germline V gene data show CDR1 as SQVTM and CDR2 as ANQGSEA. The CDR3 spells CSVSSDRGPNTEAFF.

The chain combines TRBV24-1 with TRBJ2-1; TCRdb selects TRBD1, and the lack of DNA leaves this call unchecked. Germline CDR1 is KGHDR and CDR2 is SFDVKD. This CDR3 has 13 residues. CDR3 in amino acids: CATAGTPFPEQFF.

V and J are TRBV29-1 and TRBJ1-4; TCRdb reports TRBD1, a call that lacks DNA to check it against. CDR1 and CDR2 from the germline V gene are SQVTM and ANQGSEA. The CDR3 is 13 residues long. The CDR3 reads CSGAGGVNEKLFF.

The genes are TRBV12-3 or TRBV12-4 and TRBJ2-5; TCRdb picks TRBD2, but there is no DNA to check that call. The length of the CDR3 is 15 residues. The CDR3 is CASSSRAGAQETQYF.

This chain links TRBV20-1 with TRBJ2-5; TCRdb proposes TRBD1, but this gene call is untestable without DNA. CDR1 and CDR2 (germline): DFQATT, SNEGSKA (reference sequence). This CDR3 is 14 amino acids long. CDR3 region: CSANNPGRGETQYF.

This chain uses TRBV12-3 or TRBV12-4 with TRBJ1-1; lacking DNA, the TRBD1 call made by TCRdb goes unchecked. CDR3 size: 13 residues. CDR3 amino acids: CASNLQGGGRAFF.

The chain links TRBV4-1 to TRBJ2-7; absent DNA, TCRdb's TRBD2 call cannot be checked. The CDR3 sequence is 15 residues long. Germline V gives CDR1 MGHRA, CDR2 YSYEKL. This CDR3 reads CASSQTSLLIYEQYF.

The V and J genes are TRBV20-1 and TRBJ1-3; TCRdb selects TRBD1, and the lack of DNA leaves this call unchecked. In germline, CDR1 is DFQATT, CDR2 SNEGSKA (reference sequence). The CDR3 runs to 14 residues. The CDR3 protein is CSAWMDRVGNTIYF.

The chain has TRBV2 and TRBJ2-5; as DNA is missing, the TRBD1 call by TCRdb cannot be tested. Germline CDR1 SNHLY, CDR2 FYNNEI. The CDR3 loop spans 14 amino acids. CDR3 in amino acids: CASRPGIPQETQYF.

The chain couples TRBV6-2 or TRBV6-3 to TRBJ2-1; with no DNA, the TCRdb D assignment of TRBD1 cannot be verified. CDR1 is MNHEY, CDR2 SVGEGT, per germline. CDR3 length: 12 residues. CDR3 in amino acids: CASADSYNEQFF.

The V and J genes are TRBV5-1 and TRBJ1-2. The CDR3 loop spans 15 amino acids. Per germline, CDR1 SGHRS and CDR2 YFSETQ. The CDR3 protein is CASTSAGTSNYGYTF.

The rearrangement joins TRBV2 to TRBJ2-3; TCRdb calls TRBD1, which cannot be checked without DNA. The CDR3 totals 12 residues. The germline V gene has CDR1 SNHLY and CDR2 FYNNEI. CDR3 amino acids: CAGALGTDTQYF. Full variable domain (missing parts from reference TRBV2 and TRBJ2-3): EPEVTQTPSHQVTQMGQEVILRCVPISNHLYFYWYRQILGQKVEFLVSFYNNEISEKSEIFDDQFSVERPDGSNFTLKIRSTKLEDSAMYFCAGALGTDTQYFGPGTRLTVL.

CDR3 protein: CSVEDYSGSSYNEQFF. The chain joins TRBV29-1 to TRBJ2-1; absent DNA, TCRdb's TRBD2 call cannot be checked. Per the germline V gene, CDR1 is SQVTM and CDR2 is ANQGSEA. The CDR3 is 16 amino acids.

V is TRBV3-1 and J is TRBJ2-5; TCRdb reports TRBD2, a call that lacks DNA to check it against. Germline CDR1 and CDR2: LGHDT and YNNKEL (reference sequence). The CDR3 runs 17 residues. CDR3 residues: CASSQVPGLAVKETQYF.

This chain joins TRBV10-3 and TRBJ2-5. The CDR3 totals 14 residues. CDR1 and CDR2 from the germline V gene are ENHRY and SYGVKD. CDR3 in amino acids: CAISESARLETQYF.

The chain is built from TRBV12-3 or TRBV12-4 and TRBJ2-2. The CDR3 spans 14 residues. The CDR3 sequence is CASSSTLYTGELFF.

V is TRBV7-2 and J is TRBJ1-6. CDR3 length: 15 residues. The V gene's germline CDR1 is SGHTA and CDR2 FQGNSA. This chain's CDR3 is CASSPVGTSNSPLHF.

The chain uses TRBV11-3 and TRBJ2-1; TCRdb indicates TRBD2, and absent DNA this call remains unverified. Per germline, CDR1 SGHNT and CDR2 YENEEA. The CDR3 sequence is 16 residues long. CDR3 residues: CASSSLGRGFYNEQFF.

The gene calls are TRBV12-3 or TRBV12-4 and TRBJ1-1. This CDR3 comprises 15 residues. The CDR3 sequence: CASTRTGSLNTEAFF.